Listed below are T cell receptor beta chains from one sample, sequenced in a study of blood T cell repertoires in COVID-19. This table comes from immunoSEQ multiplex PCR, and its TCRdb copy is limited to in-frame clones, with some not included. The data contain under 150,000 clones, over 60% of them singletons. The sequencing input was peripheral blood. These receptors all stem from a woman in her 50s with active or convalescent COVID-19. CDR3s include the opening cysteine and the closing phenylalanine or tryptophan. The D gene is left open where the match is weak. Only some rows state a clone size, as once, few, many or a class for expanded clones.

abundance | j_gene | d_gene | v_gene | CDR3aa | CDR3nt
- | TRBJ2-7 | TRBD2 | TRBV2 | CASTRDYPSYEQYF | TGTGCCAGCACCCGGGACTACCCTTCCTACGAGCAGTACTTC
- | TRBJ2-7 | TRBD1 | TRBV7-2 | CASSLRLGDRGLEQYF | TGTGCCAGCAGCTTAAGGCTCGGGGACAGGGGACTCGAGCAGTACTTC
- | TRBJ2-3 | TRBD2 | TRBV28 | CASTFGGLAALTDTQYF | TGTGCCAGCACTTTCGGGGGACTAGCGGCGCTCACAGATACGCAGTATTTT
- | TRBJ1-1 | - | TRBV28 | CATLILRGEGNTEAFF | TGTGCCACCCTAATTTTGAGAGGGGAGGGAAACACTGAAGCTTTCTTT
- | TRBJ1-2 | TRBD1 | TRBV3-1/TRBV3-2 | CASSQNPGQTLGGYTF | TGTGCCAGCAGCCAAAATCCGGGACAGACCTTGGGGGGCTACACCTTC
- | TRBJ2-3 | - | TRBV11-3 | CASSLVSGSGTDTQYF | TGTGCCAGCAGCTTAGTTTCCGGGAGTGGCACAGATACGCAGTATTTT
- | TRBJ2-7 | - | TRBV25-1 | CASSEQGRPYEQYF | TGTGCCAGCAGTGAACAGGGGCGGCCCTACGAGCAGTACTTC
- | TRBJ2-3 | TRBD2 | TRBV7-2 | CASSTRLAGGLSDTQYF | TGTGCCAGCAGCACCAGACTAGCGGGGGGGCTATCAGATACGCAGTATTTT
- | TRBJ2-5 | - | TRBV30 | CAWSPRLAARGPPETQYF | TGTGCCTGGAGTCCCCGGCTAGCGGCCAGGGGACCCCCAGAGACCCAGTACTTC
- | TRBJ1-6 | - | TRBV5-1 | CASRPVEVGSPLHF | TGCGCCAGCAGACCCGTAGAGGTCGGGTCACCCCTCCACTTT
- | TRBJ1-1 | - | TRBV25-1 | CASSEFRGGGDTEAFF | TGTGCCAGCAGTGAATTTAGGGGCGGTGGGGACACTGAAGCTTTCTTT
- | TRBJ1-2 | - | TRBV3-1/TRBV3-2 | CASSQSAGKVYGYTF | TGTGCCAGCAGCCAATCCGCGGGCAAGGTCTATGGCTACACCTTC
- | TRBJ2-7 | - | TRBV12-3/TRBV12-4 | CASSLQPLTEQYF | TGTGCCAGCAGTTTGCAACCATTGACAGAGCAGTACTTC
- | TRBJ1-4 | TRBD1 | TRBV28 | CAGEQGAFEKLFF | TGTGCCGGGGAACAGGGGGCTTTTGAAAAACTGTTTTTT
- | TRBJ1-3 | - | TRBV4-3 | CASSQDSAFGGPSGNTIYF | TGCGCCAGCAGCCAAGATTCCGCGTTCGGGGGGCCCTCTGGAAACACCATATATTTT
- | TRBJ2-3 | TRBD2 | TRBV4-1 | CASSLAGGEVDTQYF | TGCGCCAGCAGCCTGGCCGGGGGGGAGGTTGATACGCAGTATTTT
- | TRBJ2-2 | - | TRBV7-3 | CASSLLGADGELFF | TGTGCCAGCAGCTTACTGGGGGCAGACGGGGAGCTGTTTTTT
- | TRBJ2-1 | TRBD2 | TRBV3-1/TRBV3-2 | CASSQDWGGNEQFF | TGTGCCAGCAGCCAAGATTGGGGGGGCAATGAGCAGTTCTTC
- | TRBJ1-2 | - | TRBV7-2 | CASSLMGQGQGYTF | TGTGCCAGCAGCTTAATGGGGCAGGGACAAGGCTACACCTTC
- | TRBJ1-3 | TRBD1 | TRBV19 | CASSRDRAYARSGNTIYF | TGTGCCAGCAGCCGGGACAGGGCCTACGCCCGATCTGGAAACACCATATATTTT
few | TRBJ2-5 | - | TRBV28 | CASSLLGAGTQYF | TGTGCCAGCAGTTTATTGGGGGCGGGGACCCAGTACTTC
- | TRBJ2-1 | - | TRBV9 | CASSVPTSYNEQFF | TGTGCCAGCAGCGTTCCGACTAGTTACAATGAGCAGTTCTTC
- | TRBJ2-3 | - | TRBV29-1 | CSVEGGADTQYF | TGCAGCGTTGAGGGGGGAGCAGATACGCAGTATTTT
- | TRBJ2-5 | TRBD2 | TRBV27 | CASSLGFRTSGGRGQETQYF | TGTGCCAGCAGTTTAGGGTTCAGGACTAGCGGGGGAAGGGGCCAAGAGACCCAGTACTTC
- | TRBJ1-1 | - | TRBV9 | CASSVGTGGTEAFF | TGTGCCAGCAGCGTAGGGACCGGGGGGACTGAAGCTTTCTTT
- | TRBJ2-7 | TRBD1 | TRBV7-9 | CASSPRQGIYEQYF | TGTGCCAGCAGCCCAAGACAGGGTATCTACGAGCAGTACTTC
- | TRBJ1-4 | TRBD1 | TRBV19 | CASSQGGNEKLFF | TGTGCCAGCTCACAGGGGGGGAATGAAAAACTGTTTTTT
- | TRBJ1-1 | - | TRBV6-1 | CASSEEDIMNTEAFF | TGTGCCAGCAGTGAAGAGGACATAATGAACACTGAAGCTTTCTTT
- | TRBJ1-2 | - | TRBV7-6 | CASSSPRVVGGYTF | TGTGCCAGCAGCTCCCCCAGGGTAGTGGGTGGCTACACCTTC
- | TRBJ2-1 | - | TRBV11-3 | CASSLGRAYNEQFF | TGTGCCAGCAGCTTAGGGCGGGCATACAATGAGCAGTTCTTC
- | TRBJ1-5 | TRBD1 | TRBV3-1/TRBV3-2 | CASSHGTGGDQPQHF | TGTGCCAGCAGCCATGGGACAGGGGGCGATCAGCCCCAGCATTTT
- | TRBJ2-1 | TRBD2 | TRBV7-2 | CASSLYPSGSPNNEQFF | TGTGCCAGCAGCTTATATCCTAGCGGGAGTCCCAACAATGAGCAGTTCTTC
- | TRBJ2-7 | TRBD1 | TRBV9 | CASSAGTGRSYEQYF | TGTGCCAGCAGCGCTGGGACAGGGCGATCCTACGAGCAGTACTTC
- | TRBJ2-7 | TRBD2 | TRBV11-3 | CASSFGGDSYEQYF | TGTGCCAGCAGCTTCGGGGGGGACTCCTACGAGCAGTACTTC
- | TRBJ2-1 | TRBD1 | TRBV27 | CASSRQGAYNEQFF | TGTGCCAGCAGTAGACAGGGGGCCTACAATGAGCAGTTCTTC
few | TRBJ1-5 | - | TRBV7-9 | CASSLGTGLQPQHF | TGTGCCAGCAGCTTGGGAACAGGTCTTCAGCCCCAGCATTTT
- | TRBJ1-5 | TRBD1 | TRBV6-5 | CASSRDRFNQPQHF | TGTGCCAGCAGTAGGGACAGGTTTAATCAGCCCCAGCATTTT
few | TRBJ1-2 | - | TRBV28 | CASSFWGRGGGYTF | TGTGCCAGCAGTTTCTGGGGCAGGGGAGGGGGCTACACCTTC
- | TRBJ1-2 | - | TRBV7-8 | CASSLTETYGYTF | TGTGCCAGCAGCCTAACAGAAACATATGGCTACACCTTC
- | TRBJ1-4 | TRBD1 | TRBV19 | CASSVRQGNEKLFF | TGTGCCAGTAGTGTTAGACAGGGGAATGAAAAACTGTTTTTT